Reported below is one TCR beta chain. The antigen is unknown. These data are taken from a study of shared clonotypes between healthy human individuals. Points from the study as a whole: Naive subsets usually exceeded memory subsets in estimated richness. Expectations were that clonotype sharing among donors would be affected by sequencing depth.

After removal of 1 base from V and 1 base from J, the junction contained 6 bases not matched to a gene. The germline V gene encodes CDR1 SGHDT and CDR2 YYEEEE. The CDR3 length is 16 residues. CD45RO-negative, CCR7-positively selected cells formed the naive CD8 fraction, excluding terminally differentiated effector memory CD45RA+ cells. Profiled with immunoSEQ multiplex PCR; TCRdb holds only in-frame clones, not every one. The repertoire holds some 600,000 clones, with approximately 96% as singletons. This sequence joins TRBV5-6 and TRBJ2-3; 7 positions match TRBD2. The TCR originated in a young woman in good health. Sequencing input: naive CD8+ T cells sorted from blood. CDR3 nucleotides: TGTGCCAGCAGCTTGTGGCTAGCGGAGGGCACAGATACGCAGTATTTT. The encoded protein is CASSLWLAEGTDTQYF.